What follows is one TCR beta chain and its context. These data belong to a study of shared T cell receptors in the human thymus. In germline, CDR1 is SGHVS, CDR2 FNYEAQ. Trimming removed 0 bases from V and 3 bases from J, with 15 bases in between. This CDR3 is built from 17 residues. Some clones are missing from TCRdb's copy, which holds only in-frame ones; the method was immunoSEQ multiplex PCR. The data show 700,000 to 750,000 clones, approximately 83% seen once. A further study also used this sample, focusing on human thymus T cells. From that second work: Corrective heart surgery yielded resections, and these provided the thymus tissue. There were highly overlapping thymic repertoires among unrelated individuals, as related research reported.

The TCR comes from a girl in the first two years of life with a congenital heart defect. The V call is TRBV7-6, the J call TRBJ1-3; D not resolved. The sequencing sample was made of thymocytes. The CDR3 reads CASSLALDREVGNTIYF. The CDR3 DNA is TGTGCCAGCAGCTTAGCTCTGGACCGGGAAGTTGGAAACACCATATATTTT.